A single sample gave rise to the 32 T cell receptor beta chains below, sequenced in a study of CD8 T cells in Susac syndrome. With random hexamers, roughly 0.5 to 1 ug RNA was reverse transcribed. Via MiXCR, TCRdb re-called the immunoSEQ multiplex PCR reads, giving one row per CDR3 protein. The sample contains over 95,000 distinct CDR3 sequences, 85% to 95% of which appear only once. The sequenced sample was CD8+ T cells from PBMCs. Every receptor here comes from a human donor in good health.

The chain employs TRBV19 and TRBJ1-2; 7 bases align to TRBD1. With V trimmed by 5 bases and J by 3 bases, 6 bases remained unmatched. The V gene's germline CDR1 is LNHDA and CDR2 SQIVND (reference sequence). This CDR3 is 14 amino acids long. This chain's CDR3 is CASSDLDRDYGYTF. The CDR3 region has the DNA TGTGCCAGTAGTGATCTCGACAGGGACTATGGCTACACCTTC.

This rearrangement joins TRBV2 to TRBJ1-5; the match to TRBD1 covers 7 bases. With V trimmed by 3 bases and J by 4 bases, 6 bases remained unmatched. The CDR3 extends over 15 amino acids. From germline, CDR1 is SNHLY and CDR2 FYNNEI. The chain's CDR3 is CASSDVTGVNQPQHF. In DNA, the CDR3 is TGTGCCAGCAGTGATGTAACAGGGGTTAATCAGCCCCAGCATTTT.

The rearrangement links TRBV29-1 to TRBJ2-5, with 7 bases that match TRBD1. This CDR3 has 10 residues. CDR1 and CDR2 from the germline V gene are SQVTM and ANQGSEA. CDR3 in DNA: TGCGGGACAGTCCAAGAGACCCAGTACTTC. Amino acid sequence: CGTVQETQYF. Based on the CDR3 plus reference TRBV29-1 and TRBJ2-5, the full variable domain is SAVISQKPSRDICQRGTSLTIQCQVDSQVTMMFWYRQQPGQSLTLIATANQGSEATYESGFVIDKFPISRPNLTFSTLTVSNMSPEDSSIYLCGTVQETQYFGPGTRLLVL.

The chain is built from TRBV12-3 or TRBV12-4 and TRBJ2-5, with D unresolved. This CDR3 has 14 residues. Trimming removed 3 bases from V and 8 bases from J, with 16 bases in between. CDR3 in amino acids: CASSFSVDPRTQYF. CDR3 nucleotide sequence: TGTGCCAGCAGTTTTTCCGTGGACCCTCGAACCCAGTACTTC.

The chain has TRBV6-2 or TRBV6-3 and TRBJ2-2; TRBD2 agrees at 14 bases. This CDR3 has 18 residues. From germline, CDR1 is MNHEY and CDR2 SVGEGT. The ends lost 2 bases at V and 2 bases at J; junction bases unmatched: 4. Here the CDR3 reads CASSYGLAGGSNTGELFF. As DNA, the CDR3 is TGTGCCAGCAGTTACGGACTAGCGGGAGGATCTAACACCGGGGAGCTGTTTTTT.

The chain links TRBV9 to TRBJ1-1; D not resolved. Trimming left V 0 bases short and J 1 base short, with 10 bases between. The length of the CDR3 is 15 residues. Germline CDR1 reads SGDLS; CDR2 reads YYNGEE. The CDR3 here is CASSVETGQNTEAFF. CDR3 in DNA: TGTGCCAGCAGCGTAGAAACGGGCCAGAACACTGAAGCTTTCTTT.

The sample holds one count of this clonotype. This chain links TRBV15 with TRBJ1-2; 7 nucleotides line up with TRBD1. This CDR3 is built from 14 residues. Trimming took 1 base from V and 9 from J; bases not matched to a gene: 8. Germline CDR1 is LNHNV and CDR2 is YYDKDF (reference sequence). CDR3 sequence (DNA): TGTGCCACCAGCAGAGTGGGAGGGGGCCATCGCTACACCTTC. This sequence encodes CATSRVGGGHRYTF.

V and J are TRBV7-6 and TRBJ1-1; D gene uncertain. This CDR3 has 15 residues. CDR1 is SGHVS, CDR2 FNYEAQ, per germline. Trimming shortened V by 3 bases and J by 3 bases, and 14 bases separated the two germline ends. The DNA for the CDR3 is TGTGCCAGCAGCTTCGGGATATCGGTGGACACTGAAGCTTTCTTT. It specifies CASSFGISVDTEAFF.

The J gene is TRBJ2-2, the V gene TRBV9, with D tentatively TRBD2 (7 bases). The CDR3 extends over 17 amino acids. Trimming removed 3 bases from V and 6 bases from J, with 21 bases in between. From germline, CDR1 is SGDLS and CDR2 YYNGEE. In DNA, the CDR3 is TGTGCCAGCAGCGAGGGGGAAGGGGGGGAGATTGCCGGGGAGCTGTTTTTT. Translation gives CASSEGEGGEIAGELFF.

The chain carries TRBV29-1 and TRBJ2-1, with 11 bases fitting TRBD2. CDR1 and CDR2 from the germline V gene are SQVTM and ANQGSEA. The V gene end was trimmed by 6 bases and the J gene end by 6 bases; junction bases not matched to a gene: 10. CDR3 length equals 15 residues. CDR3 nucleotides: TGCAGCGTCCCTTCACTAGCGGGAGTAGCCAATGAGCAGTTCTTC. It codes for CSVPSLAGVANEQFF.

This chain joins TRBV10-3 and TRBJ1-4; tentatively, D is TRBD1 (6 bases). Trimming removed 2 bases from V and 5 bases from J, with 21 bases in between. In germline, CDR1 is ENHRY, CDR2 SYGVKD. The CDR3 length is 18 residues. The CDR3 reads CAISERGASTGRNEKLFF. For the CDR3, the DNA is TGTGCCATCAGTGAGAGGGGGGCCTCCACAGGCAGAAATGAAAAACTGTTTTTT.

The chain uses TRBV5-4 and TRBJ1-1; 9 positions match TRBD1. This CDR3 contains 15 residues. CDR1 is SGHNT and CDR2 is YYREEE in the germline V gene (reference sequence). V shed 4 bases and J 6 bases; nucleotides not matched to a gene: 10. CDR3 sequence: CASSGPGQGLSEAFF. The CDR3 nucleotides read TGTGCCAGCAGCGGACCGGGACAGGGTTTATCTGAAGCTTTCTTT. Drawing the rest from reference TRBV5-4 and TRBJ1-1, the complete variable domain is ETGVTQSPTHLIKTRGQQVTLRCSSQSGHNTVSWYQQALGQGPQFIFQYYREEENGRGNFPPRFSGLQFPNYSSELNVNALELDDSALYLCASSGPGQGLSEAFFGQGTRLTVV.

This chain connects TRBV12-3 or TRBV12-4 to TRBJ2-3, with 8 bases aligning to TRBD1. CDR3 length: 15 amino acids. The J segment lost 6 bases and the V segment lost 6 bases, leaving 11 bases of the junction unmatched. CDR3 region: CASRPGQGAVDTQYF. In nucleotides, the CDR3 is TGTGCCAGCAGACCTGGACAGGGCGCAGTGGATACGCAGTATTTT.

This clonotype has only one observation. The chain links TRBV7-2 to TRBJ2-1; no reliable D call. Germline V gene sequence: CDR1 SGHTA, CDR2 FQGNSA. The CDR3 is made up of 12 amino acids. V dropped 6 bases and J dropped 5 bases, with 8 bases sitting between them. The CDR3 protein is CASRRLNNEQFF. In DNA form, the CDR3 reads TGTGCCAGCAGACGACTGAACAATGAGCAGTTCTTC. The complete variable domain, with remaining parts taken from reference TRBV7-2 and TRBJ2-1, reads GAGVSQSPSNKVTEKGKDVELRCDPISGHTALYWYRQSLGQGLEFLIYFQGNSAPDKSGLPSDRFSAERTGGSVSTLTIQRTQQEDSAVYLCASRRLNNEQFFGPGTRLTVL.

Written as DNA, the CDR3 is TGCAGTGCTGTAGTCTACGAGCAGTACTTC. Translated: CSAVVYEQYF. This rearrangement joins TRBV20-1 to TRBJ2-7; no reliable D call. Germline V lookup: CDR1 DFQATT, CDR2 SNEGSKA (reference sequence). Trimming removed 5 bases from V and 3 bases from J, with 5 bases in between. There are 10 residues in the CDR3.

This chain joins TRBV7-9 and TRBJ1-1; D ambiguous. V was shortened by 4 bases and J by 7 bases, with 16 bases between the two germline ends. The V gene's germline CDR1 is SEHNR and CDR2 FQNEAQ (reference sequence). The CDR3 has 14 amino acids. CDR3 nucleotide sequence: TGTGCCAGCAGCTACGATCAACCGACGCATGAAGCTTTCTTT. Translation: CASSYDQPTHEAFF.

The V gene is TRBV12-3 or TRBV12-4, the J gene TRBJ1-5; 7 positions match TRBD1. V lost 5 bases, J lost 7 bases, and 5 bases stayed unmatched. The CDR3 length is 13 residues. This CDR3 is CASSRTGEQPQHF. The CDR3, as DNA: TGTGCCAGCAGTAGGACAGGAGAACAGCCCCAGCATTTT.

This chain joins TRBV12-3 or TRBV12-4 and TRBJ1-1; weak D call: TRBD1 (5 bases). V gave up 5 bases and J gave up 3 bases, with 10 bases separating them. CDR3 length: 13 amino acids. CDR3 residues: CASSTLGDTEAFF. The CDR3 DNA is TGTGCCAGCAGTACCCTAGGGGACACTGAAGCTTTCTTT.

The table lists this clonotype with a few counts. This chain uses TRBV29-1 with TRBJ1-2; D gene ambiguous. The CDR3 contains 11 residues. V was trimmed by 6 bases and J by 8 bases, leaving 13 bases between them. Germline CDR1 is SQVTM and CDR2 is ANQGSEA. CDR3 loop: CSVPEVRGYTF. The CDR3, as DNA: TGCAGCGTCCCAGAGGTCCGCGGCTACACCTTC.

The chain uses TRBV7-8 and TRBJ2-2; D is ambiguous. CDR3 length: 16 residues. Germline V gives CDR1 SGHVS, CDR2 FQNEAQ. The V end lost 2 bases, the J end lost 2 bases, and 12 bases lay between the germline ends. The CDR3 spells CASSLIISSNTGELFF. In nucleotides, the CDR3 is TGTGCCAGCAGCTTAATCATCTCGTCCAACACCGGGGAGCTGTTTTTT. The whole variable domain, remainder taken from reference TRBV7-8 and TRBJ2-2, is GAGVSQSPRYKVAKRGQDVALRCDPISGHVSLFWYQQALGQGPEFLTYFQNEAQLDKSGLPSDRFFAERPEGSVSTLKIQRTQQEDSAVYLCASSLIISSNTGELFFGEGSRLTVL.

This clonotype was counted a single time. This chain connects TRBV5-6 to TRBJ2-7; 10 bases match TRBD1. After removal of 5 bases from V and 4 bases from J, the junction contained 6 bases not matched to a gene. The CDR3 runs 14 residues. Germline lookup yields CDR1 SGHDT and CDR2 YYEEEE. CDR3 residues: CASRRQGAEYEQYF. For the CDR3, the DNA is TGTGCCAGCAGGAGACAGGGGGCGGAATACGAGCAGTACTTC.

This clonotype was seen a few times. The V call is TRBV11-3, the J call TRBJ2-3; tentative D call: TRBD1 (6 bases). Trimming pared 0 bases from V and 0 bases from J, leaving 7 bases between. The CDR3 is 15 residues long. Germline V lookup: CDR1 SGHNT, CDR2 YENEEA. The CDR3 loop reads CASSLEGQSTDTQYF. The CDR3 DNA is TGTGCCAGCAGCTTAGAGGGACAAAGCACAGATACGCAGTATTTT.

The V and J genes are TRBV6-1 and TRBJ2-2; no clear D gene. CDR3 length: 13 residues. Germline CDR1 MNHNS, CDR2 SASEGT. V lost 3 bases and J lost 7, with 9 bases in between. The CDR3 nucleotides are TGTGCCAGCAGTGAGTTAACTGGCGGGGAGCTGTTTTTT. Amino acids: CASSELTGGELFF.

The gene calls are TRBV6-5 and TRBJ1-2; no definite D call. Germline V CDR1 and CDR2: MNHEY, SVGAGI. The CDR3 is 21 amino acids. V shed 1 base and J shed 3 bases, with 30 bases lying between them. CDR3: CASSYWPPVQITLGKDYGYTF. Here the CDR3 DNA reads TGTGCCAGCAGTTACTGGCCCCCGGTTCAGATAACTCTCGGAAAAGACTATGGCTACACCTTC.

DNA for the CDR3: TGTGCCAGCAGCCCCCAGACAGGGGTGAACACTGAAGCTTTCTTT. Its protein is CASSPQTGVNTEAFF. V is TRBV7-2 and J is TRBJ1-1; 8 bases match TRBD1. J lost 0 bases, V lost 5 bases, and 5 bases had no gene match. This CDR3 comprises 15 residues. The germline gives CDR1 SGHTA, CDR2 FQGNSA.

This chain connects TRBV20-1 to TRBJ2-4; D possibly corresponds to TRBD1 (6 bases). This CDR3 has 11 residues. Germline CDR1 is DFQATT and CDR2 is SNEGSKA (reference sequence). V shed 3 bases and J shed 9 bases, with 9 bases lying between them. This CDR3 reads CSASRGSIQYF. In DNA, the CDR3 is TGCAGTGCTAGCAGGGGTAGCATTCAGTACTTC.

This clonotype was recorded a few times. This sequence joins TRBV5-1 and TRBJ1-1; 7 positions agree with TRBD1. Losses at the gene ends were 0 bases for V and 1 base for J; bases not matched to a gene: 3. Germline V lookup: CDR1 SGHRS, CDR2 YFSETQ. This CDR3 has 15 residues. In DNA form, the CDR3 reads TGCGCCAGCAGCTTGGGCGACAGGGCGAACACTGAAGCTTTCTTT. Protein product: CASSLGDRANTEAFF. The complete variable domain, with remaining parts taken from reference TRBV5-1 and TRBJ1-1, reads KAGVTQTPRYLIKTRGQQVTLSCSPISGHRSVSWYQQTPGQGLQFLFEYFSETQRNKGNFPGRFSGRQFSNSRSEMNVSTLELGDSALYLCASSLGDRANTEAFFGQGTRLTVV.

This chain uses TRBV27 with TRBJ2-2; D gene ambiguous. Trimming removed 1 base from V and 4 bases from J, with 4 bases in between. CDR1 and CDR2 (germline): MNHEY, SMNVEV (reference sequence). The CDR3 runs 13 residues. CDR3 protein: CASSLYSTGELFF. Here the CDR3 DNA reads TGTGCCAGCAGTTTATACAGCACCGGGGAGCTGTTTTTT.

The rearrangement links TRBV2 to TRBJ1-1; D gene ambiguous. V lost 3 bases and J 0 bases, leaving 8 bases between the germline ends. CDR1 is SNHLY and CDR2 is FYNNEI in the germline V gene. The CDR3 totals 14 residues. CDR3 bases: TGTGCCAGCAGTGAGGGCTACCTGAACACTGAAGCTTTCTTT. Amino acid sequence: CASSEGYLNTEAFF.

The chain combines TRBV11-2 with TRBJ2-7; D unresolved. The V end was cut by 7 bases, the J end by 6 bases, with 10 bases between. This CDR3 contains 11 residues. Germline CDR1 SGHAT, CDR2 FQNNGV. The chain's CDR3 is CASTGSVEQYF. The CDR3 DNA reads as TGTGCCAGCACAGGAAGTGTCGAGCAGTACTTC.

The rearrangement uses TRBV19 and TRBJ2-1; 10 bases are shared with TRBD2. The germline V gene encodes CDR1 LNHDA and CDR2 SQIVND (reference sequence). Trimming took 7 bases from V and 5 from J; bases not matched to a gene: 5. The CDR3 sequence is 14 residues long. The CDR3 region has the DNA TGTGCCAGTAACGAACTAGCGGGACACAATGAGCAGTTCTTC. It translates to CASNELAGHNEQFF.

This rearrangement joins TRBV11-2 to TRBJ2-2, with 13 bases that match TRBD2. Germline CDR1 is SGHAT and CDR2 is FQNNGV. The CDR3 has 20 amino acids. V lost 5 bases, J lost 4 bases, and 16 bases stayed unmatched. CDR3 sequence (DNA): TGTGCCAGCAGCCCGTTTAAAGGGAGACTAGCGGGAGGAACCACCGGGGAGCTGTTTTTT. It specifies CASSPFKGRLAGGTTGELFF.